Reported below is one TCR beta chain. Its target antigen remains unknown. The input lacks base qualities; no much larger clone sits a single base away. These data belong to a study of shared clonotypes between healthy human individuals (dated by TCRdb to between 2020 and 2021). Context from the whole study: The cohort included three men and a couple of women between 18 and 49 years of age. To estimate repertoire size and how much clonotype sharing occurs between individuals, the study deeply sequenced the blood TCR repertoires of several healthy adults. Per donor, leukapheresis produced somewhere between about 0.9 and 10 billion PBMCs. For each donor, CD4 naive and CD4 memory were each run on three plates, CD8 naive on two plates, and CD8 memory on one plate. To increase sequencing depth and limit assay-specific biases, TCR repertoire library preparation and sequencing were carried out by different laboratories using diverse techniques.

Using the deep immunoSEQ assay, TCR CDR3 regions were amplified from genomic DNA by multiplex PCR. For each cell subset, the extracted genomic DNA was distributed evenly across all wells of several immunoSEQ 96-well plates, and each plate served as one replicate. For sorted subsets, each replicate PCR was loaded with approximately 200 ng genomic DNA, equivalent to some 31,000 T cell genomes. Purified libraries were measured with a Qubit 3.0 fluorometer, size-checked on a Bioanalyzer 2100, and measured again with the KAPA Library Quantification kit. A separate single-read 150-cycle Illumina NextSeq 550 flow cell was used to sequence each immunoSEQ 96-well plate. The source study handled its data this way. Because the immunoSEQ output included only junctional sequences and no quality scores, the filtering could not be the same as the filtering used for full-length reads. To assign V/J genes and CDR3, sequences were annotated against IMGT germline references using PyIR, a Python wrapper for IgBLAST v1.9. Reads were removed for weak V/J assignments (E-value above 1e-6), missing CDR3, stop codons, out-of-frame junctions, or ambiguous translated residues. A V3J clonotype was defined by an identical inferred V gene, J gene, and CDR3 amino acid sequence. Percentage overlap between repertoires was calculated by dividing the number of shared unique clonotypes by the size of the smaller repertoire. Three approaches were used to assess repertoire richness: RTK rarefaction, the Chao1 estimator, and Recon v2.1 estimates of unobserved clonotypes. OLGA was used to compute generation probabilities for all TCRbeta clonotypes that the gDNA method yielded from a few donors. TCRdb obtained this table from immuneACCESS and retained in-frame rearrangements with V and J assigned. These tables miss some clones; where compared with another copy, unresolved V genes account for less than half of the shortfall, and the remainder is unexplained. That table is the source of V, J and clone size, and D and trimming were worked out from the DNA. The sample data list hundreds of thousands of clones, and 90% to 97% of these were observed just once. The leading ten clones occupy 0.06% of the sample.

The investigation overall reported the following: Across a handful of donors, about 5% of naive CD4, 3% to 4% of naive CD8, about 2.3% of memory CD4, and around 0.4% of memory CD8 clonotypes were shared. Based on pairwise subsampling, the degree of clonotype sharing among donors was expected to be affected by sequencing depth. Because the study included a small number of donors, the genetic and exposure-history diversity represented was limited. Compared with non-shared clonotypes, the clonotypes found in all four sorted-subset donors had higher generation probabilities. Only blood was sampled, and tissue TCR repertoires likely differ from those in blood. Naive subsets generally had larger estimated clonotype richness than memory subsets did. Rarefaction of sorted-subset datasets indicated incomplete sequencing despite the large sequencing depth.

Healthy HIV-negative adults with no recently reported acute infections or vaccinations were included as donors. Every donor was a Caucasian adult residing in Nashville, Tennessee, USA. CD4+ T cells were enriched by magnetic negative selection, after which naive cells were positively selected on CD45RA and the negative fraction was taken as the memory subset. Blood was obtained by leukapheresis, after which PBMCs were separated by Ficoll-Histopaque density gradient centrifugation and cryopreserved in liquid nitrogen vapor phase. Analytical flow cytometry was used to check the purity and quantity of every magnetically sorted T cell population. Genomic DNA was isolated from each sorted fraction and quantified by UV absorbance on a Nanodrop 2000c. The sequence was collected from a woman aged 25 to 39 in good health. Specimen: naive CD4+ T cells sorted from blood. The cell subset or site label here, explained by the study, means: CD45RA+ positively selected.

CDR3 region: CASSYSPRQNNSPLHF. The nucleotide sequence is TGTGCCAGCAGTTACTCCCCGAGACAGAATAATTCACCCCTCCACTTT. This chain is built from TRBV6-5 and TRBJ1-6; a tentative D match to TRBD1 spans 5 bases. Inclusive of the bounding cysteine and phenylalanine, the CDR3 is 16 residues long. Solely the CDR3 DNA is kept, with 48 bases framed from the first base. The V end loses 0 bases and the J end loses 5 bases, and a stretch of 11 bases separates them. From a lookup of the germline V gene, CDR1 and CDR2 are MNHEY and SVGAGI.